The next 22 T cell receptor beta chains were all read from a single sample in a study of T cell repertoires in cytomegalovirus infection. TCRdb processed the reads anew with MiXCR; each CDR3 protein has one entry. Seen here are around 120,000 distinct CDR3 sequences, less than 9.5% observed once, and the top ten hold around 10%. The specimen was PBMCs. These receptors were collected from a human donor in good health (CMV status not recorded). Some clones in this sample may be carry-over from other donors' samples.

At least ten counts were recorded for this clonotype. The CDR3 nucleotides read TGTGCCAGCTCACCACCATCAGCGTCTGTCCGGGATACGCAGTATTTT. It yields the protein CASSPPSASVRDTQYF. This sequence joins TRBV18 and TRBJ2-3; no clear D gene. CDR3 length: 16 amino acids. CDR1 is KGHSH, CDR2 LQKENI, per germline. The V gene lost 0 bases and the J gene lost 6 bases, with 16 bases spanning the gap.

The chain uses TRBV20-1 and TRBJ1-5, with D possibly matching TRBD1 (5 bases). Trimming left V 0 bases short and J 5 bases short, with 14 bases between. CDR1 and CDR2 (germline): DFQATT, SNEGSKA (reference sequence). The CDR3 has 15 residues. CDR3 loop: CSARDRQGADQPQHF. DNA of the CDR3: TGCAGTGCTAGAGATAGGCAGGGTGCAGATCAGCCCCAGCATTTT.

This clonotype has a count of ten or more. The V and J genes are TRBV7-2 and TRBJ2-6; D gene uncertain. CDR1 is SGHTA and CDR2 is FQGNSA in the germline V gene. CDR3 length equals 15 residues. Trimming shortened V by 1 base and J by 2 bases, and 6 bases separated the two germline ends. CDR3 bases: TGTGCCAGCAGCTTAGGGAGTCCTGGGGCCAACGTCCTGACTTTC. Amino acid sequence: CASSLGSPGANVLTF.

The chain employs TRBV14 and TRBJ1-1; D ambiguous. With 4 bases removed from V and 4 bases from J, the gap between germline ends came to 13 bases. CDR1 is SGHDN and CDR2 is FVKESK in the germline V gene. This CDR3 is 14 amino acids long. CDR3 sequence reads: CASSPQAAGTEAFF. DNA for the CDR3: TGTGCCAGCAGCCCGCAGGCAGCCGGCACTGAAGCTTTCTTT.

The sample holds many counts of this clonotype. This rearrangement joins TRBV7-9 to TRBJ1-1; a possible D gene is TRBD1 (5 bases). The CDR3 loop spans 12 amino acids. V was trimmed by 4 bases and J by 5 bases, leaving 8 bases between them. Germline lookup yields CDR1 SEHNR and CDR2 FQNEAQ (reference sequence). The CDR3 here is CASSYGGTEAFF. CDR3 coding DNA: TGTGCCAGCAGCTACGGGGGGACTGAAGCTTTCTTT.

This clonotype was detected many times. The chain has TRBV4-1 and TRBJ2-7; D perhaps matches TRBD2 (5 bases). CDR3 length: 15 residues. Between the trimmed V and J ends, which lost 1 base and 2 bases, there was a span of 12 bases. The germline V gene has CDR1 MGHRA and CDR2 YSYEKL. CDR3 loop: CASSQAGSVPYEQYF. CDR3 nucleotide sequence: TGCGCCAGCAGCCAAGCGGGTAGCGTCCCCTACGAGCAGTACTTC.

This clonotype was seen a handful of times. The J gene is TRBJ2-1, the V gene TRBV6-6; 7 bases line up with TRBD1. The V and J ends lost 5 bases and 7 bases, in that order; junction bases with no gene match: 5. The CDR3 has 13 amino acids. Looked up from germline, CDR1 is MNHNY and CDR2 is SVGAGI (reference sequence). CDR3 coding DNA: TGTGCCAGCAGTGCCGACAGGGCGAATGAGCAGTTCTTC. Translating it yields CASSADRANEQFF.

The chain has TRBV12-3 or TRBV12-4 and TRBJ1-5; D gene uncertain. This CDR3 spans 16 amino acids. V was trimmed by 3 bases and J by 0 bases, leaving 12 bases between them. The CDR3 DNA is TGTGCCAGCAGTTTTCGGCAGGTCGATAGCAATCAGCCCCAGCATTTT. Protein sequence: CASSFRQVDSNQPQHF.

In this sample, this clonotype turned up many times. This rearrangement joins TRBV4-1 to TRBJ1-1, with 10 bases identical to TRBD1. The length of the CDR3 is 16 residues. CDR1 is MGHRA and CDR2 is YSYEKL in the germline V gene. Trimming cost V 2 bases and J 3 bases; bases outside gene matches: 6. The CDR3 DNA is TGCGCCAGCAGCCAAATCGCCGGGACAGGGGACACTGAAGCTTTCTTT. This translates into CASSQIAGTGDTEAFF.

This clonotype came up a few times. The gene calls are TRBV20-1 and TRBJ1-6; the D gene is possibly TRBD1 (6 bases). The length of the CDR3 is 14 residues. Germline CDR1 is DFQATT and CDR2 is SNEGSKA (reference sequence). Trimming removed 3 bases from V and 6 bases from J, with 12 bases in between. The CDR3 DNA reads TGCAGTGCTAGTCCTCAGGGGTTTAATTCACCCCTCCACTTT. As protein: CSASPQGFNSPLHF.

The sample holds many counts of this clonotype. V and J are TRBV28 and TRBJ2-5; TRBD2 matches 7 bases. This CDR3 spans 16 amino acids. CDR1 and CDR2 from the germline V gene are MDHEN and SYDVKM. After removal of 7 bases from V and 2 bases from J, the junction contained 13 bases not matched to a gene. The CDR3 sequence is CASIPAGSGEQETQYF. The CDR3 DNA is TGTGCCAGCATTCCCGCGGGCAGCGGGGAACAAGAGACCCAGTACTTC.

This clonotype was found many times. The chain links TRBV7-6 to TRBJ1-4; 7 positions match TRBD1. Germline lookup yields CDR1 SGHVS and CDR2 FNYEAQ. This CDR3 is built from 17 residues. V shed 4 bases and J 6 bases; nucleotides not matched to a gene: 14. The CDR3 here is CASSYYAGNRGDEKLFF. CDR3 DNA sequence: TGTGCCAGCAGCTATTACGCCGGGAACAGGGGTGATGAAAAACTGTTTTTT. Looking up the rest from reference TRBV7-6 and TRBJ1-4 gives the full variable domain: GAGVSQSPRYKVTKRGQDVALRCDPISGHVSLYWYRQALGQGPEFLTYFNYEAQQDKSGLPNDRFSAERPEGSISTLTIQRTEQRDSAMYRCASSYYAGNRGDEKLFFGSGTQLSVL.

With respect to this clonotype: A read error is possible here, since a much larger clone lies one base away. The J gene is TRBJ1-5, the V gene TRBV2; D is undetermined. CDR3 size: 14 residues. CDR1 and CDR2 (germline): SNHLY, FYNNEI. This chain's CDR3 is CAGSERSEYQPQHF. The CDR3 nucleotides are TGTGCCGGCAGTGAGAGGTCCGAATATCAGCCCCAGCATTTT.

In this sample, this clonotype turned up many times. J is TRBJ1-6 and V is TRBV11-3; tentatively, D is TRBD1 (5 bases). Germline CDR1 is SGHNT and CDR2 is YENEEA. Between the trimmed V and J ends, which lost 4 bases and 11 bases, there was a span of 6 bases. The CDR3 contains 11 residues. Here the CDR3 reads CASSSGAPLHF. CDR3 sequence (DNA): TGTGCCAGCAGCTCGGGGGCACCCCTCCACTTT.

This clonotype was recorded at least ten times. This sequence joins TRBV7-9 and TRBJ1-5; D not certain. Germline CDR1 SEHNR, CDR2 FQNEAQ (reference sequence). The ends were cut back, 1 base at V and 4 bases at J, with 11 bases in the middle. The CDR3 totals 15 residues. CDR3 in DNA: TGTGCCAGCAGCTTAGTAGGGAACAGAAATCAGCCCCAGCATTTT. This codes for CASSLVGNRNQPQHF.

This clonotype was seen just once. A much larger clone differs by one base, so this may be a read error. The chain recombines TRBV12-3 or TRBV12-4 with TRBJ2-1; TRBD1 matches at 7 bases. CDR3 length: 14 residues. The CDR3 DNA reads TGTGCCGGCAGTGTCTCCGGGACAGACAATGAGCAGTTCTTC. Amino acids: CAGSVSGTDNEQFF.

This clonotype has at least ten counts. The chain recombines TRBV19 with TRBJ1-4; 8 bases line up with TRBD1. Losses at the gene ends were 3 bases for V and 8 bases for J; bases not matched to a gene: 8. The germline V gene encodes CDR1 LNHDA and CDR2 SQIVND (reference sequence). The CDR3 spans 15 residues. The CDR3 DNA is TGTGCCAGTAGTATTCGCCGGGACAGGACGGAAAAACTGTTTTTT. Protein product: CASSIRRDRTEKLFF.

This clonotype appeared many times. CDR3 sequence (DNA): TGTGCCAGCAGTGAAGAGATGGGCTTGGGCTACACCTTC. Protein: CASSEEMGLGYTF. The chain uses TRBV2 and TRBJ1-2; D remains unclear. V was pared by 1 base and J by 8 bases, with 11 bases between. The CDR3 totals 13 residues. Germline assignment: CDR1 SNHLY and CDR2 FYNNEI.

This clonotype was detected ten times or more. This chain uses TRBV15 with TRBJ1-1, with D tentatively TRBD1 (5 bases). The CDR3 sequence is 16 residues long. V lost 0 bases to trimming and J lost 0 bases, with 11 bases between them. The germline V gene has CDR1 LNHNV and CDR2 YYDKDF (reference sequence). The CDR3 nucleotides are TGTGCCACCAGCAGAGATACGACAGTCATGAACACTGAAGCTTTCTTT. Translating gives CATSRDTTVMNTEAFF.

The chain combines TRBV25-1 with TRBJ2-1; D possibly corresponds to TRBD2 (5 bases). Trimming removed 1 base from V and 6 bases from J, with 10 bases in between. Germline lookup yields CDR1 MGHDK and CDR2 SYGVNS. CDR3 length: 14 amino acids. The CDR3 coding sequence is TGTGCCAGCAGTGAATCGCGAGGGCTCAATGAGCAGTTCTTC. This sequence encodes CASSESRGLNEQFF. The full variable domain, in which reference TRBV25-1 and TRBJ2-1 provide the parts outside the CDR3, is EADIYQTPRYLVIGTGKKITLECSQTMGHDKMYWYQQDPGMELHLIHYSYGVNSTEKGDLSSESTVSRIRTEHFPLTLESARPSHTSQYLCASSESRGLNEQFFGPGTRLTVL.

This clonotype was detected many times. The chain is built from TRBV28 and TRBJ1-4; D is unresolved. There are 11 residues in the CDR3. CDR1 MDHEN and CDR2 SYDVKM come from the germline V gene. V was clipped by 4 bases and J by 8 bases, with 5 bases between them. The CDR3 nucleotides are TGTGCCAGCAGTTCGCGGGAAAAACTGTTTTTT. Translation: CASSSREKLFF. The full variable domain, in which reference TRBV28 and TRBJ1-4 provide the parts outside the CDR3, is DVKVTQSSRYLVKRTGEKVFLECVQDMDHENMFWYRQDPGLGLRLIYFSYDVKMKEKGDIPEGYSVSREKKERFSLILESASTNQTSMYLCASSSREKLFFGSGTQLSVL.

This clonotype appeared many times. This sequence joins TRBV24-1 and TRBJ1-1, with a tentative D call TRBD1 (5 bases). Between the trimmed V and J ends, which lost 9 bases and 2 bases, there was a span of 12 bases. The CDR3 totals 13 residues. CDR1 and CDR2 (germline): KGHDR, SFDVKD. CDR3 residues: CATRGGSNTEAFF. For the CDR3, the DNA is TGTGCCACCCGTGGGGGGTCCAACACTGAAGCTTTCTTT.